This is a list of T cell receptor beta chains from one sample in a study of T cells in Graves' hyperthyroidism and ophthalmopathy. One entry per CDR3 protein, called by TCRdb with MiXCR from the multiplex PCR reads. The table includes 300,000 to 400,000 distinct CDR3 sequences, about 15% detected once. Material for sequencing was blood. Receptor source: a young woman with Graves' ophthalmopathy. CDR3s include the opening cysteine and the closing phenylalanine or tryptophan. The D gene is left open where the match is weak. Clone size is stated in some rows and not others, as once, few, many or a class when expanded.

abundance,d_gene,v_gene,j_gene,CDR3nt,CDR3aa
many,NA,TRBV5-1,TRBJ1-1,TGCGCCAGCCTCCCGGGACGGACGAACACTGAAGCTTTCTTT,CASLPGRTNTEAFF
NA,NA,TRBV13,TRBJ1-6,TGTGCCAGCAGCGCCGGGTCTGGGAATTCACCCCTCCACTTT,CASSAGSGNSPLHF
many,NA,TRBV11-2,TRBJ1-4,TGTGCCAGCAGCATCCTTTTCTCCGCTACTAATGAAAAACTGTTTTTT,CASSILFSATNEKLFF
many,TRBD2,TRBV6-6,TRBJ2-7,TGTGCCAGCAGTTACTCGGGACTAGCGGACCAACCCGCCTCCTACGAGCAGTACTTC,CASSYSGLADQPASYEQYF
many,NA,TRBV5-1,TRBJ1-4,TGCGCCAGCAGCCTGGACGGGGAAGGTGGAAAACTGTTTTTT,CASSLDGEGGKLFF
many,NA,TRBV4-1,TRBJ1-5,TGCGCCAGCAGCCAAGACGTCGGGGGGCAAGGGCAGCCCCAGCATTTT,CASSQDVGGQGQPQHF
many,TRBD1,TRBV10-3,TRBJ2-7,TGTGCCATCACCGAGGATGGAGGGGACAGGAGGTCCTACGAGCAGTACTTC,CAITEDGGDRRSYEQYF
NA,NA,TRBV11-1,TRBJ2-1,TGTGCCAGCAGCTCTAGGTGGGAGTTGAATCTTAAGCAGTTCTTC,CASSSRWELNLKQFF
many,TRBD1,TRBV12-3/TRBV12-4,TRBJ2-4,TGTGCCAGCAGTGAGGACAGGGCGAGGAACATTCAGTACTTC,CASSEDRARNIQYF
many,TRBD2,TRBV3-1,TRBJ2-2,TGTGCCGTAACCAGCGGGGGGGCTTCCTTCGCCGGGGAGCTGTTTTTT,CAVTSGGASFAGELFF
many,TRBD1,TRBV10-3,TRBJ1-1,TGTGCCATCAGAGCCACAGGGGAGAACACTGAAGCTTTCTTT,CAIRATGENTEAFF
few,TRBD2,TRBV2,TRBJ2-2,TGTGCCAGCAGTACTAGCGGGGGGGCCGCCGGGGAGCTGTTTTTT,CASSTSGGAAGELFF
NA,NA,TRBV6-1,TRBJ1-2,TGTGCCAGCAGCCAACAGGGCCAGAACTATGGCTACACCTTC,CASSQQGQNYGYTF
many,TRBD1,TRBV5-1,TRBJ2-2,TGCGCCAGCAGCTTGGGGGACAGGGGTCTCACCGGGGAGCTGTTTTTT,CASSLGDRGLTGELFF
many,NA,TRBV20-1,TRBJ1-4,TGCAGTGCTAGGCGGGACCCCAATGAAAAACTGTTTTTT,CSARRDPNEKLFF
few,NA,TRBV27,TRBJ2-7,TGTGCCAGCAGTTTATCGGTCAACAGGGACGAGCAGTACTTC,CASSLSVNRDEQYF
many,TRBD2,TRBV9,TRBJ2-7,TGTGCCAGCAGCCCGAGCGGGGGAAACTACGAGCAGTACTTC,CASSPSGGNYEQYF
many,NA,TRBV20-1,TRBJ1-4,TGCAGTGCTAGAGTAGGGGCCAATGAAAAACTGTTTTTT,CSARVGANEKLFF
many,NA,TRBV6-1,TRBJ2-2,TGTGCCAGCAGCCCCATTGCTGGGGCAGGGAGTCTCAGGAAAAACACCGGGGAGCTGTTTTTT,CASSPIAGAGSLRKNTGELFF
once,TRBD1,TRBV5-1,TRBJ1-4,TGCGCCAGCAGCCCCGGGACAGGGAAGATTAGTGAAAAACTGTTTTTT,CASSPGTGKISEKLFF
few,NA,TRBV9,TRBJ1-1,TGTGCCAGCAGCGTAGCCCCCGTATTCGACACTGAAGCTTTCTTT,CASSVAPVFDTEAFF
many,NA,TRBV5-1,TRBJ2-3,TGCGCCAGCAGCCCAAAACTCCTCCCCGGCGGGGCTAGCACAGATACGCAGTATTTT,CASSPKLLPGGASTDTQYF
many,TRBD1,TRBV2,TRBJ1-6,TGTGCCAGCAGCAAAGACAGGGTCGTGGATTCACCCCTCCACTTT,CASSKDRVVDSPLHF
many,TRBD1,TRBV18,TRBJ1-3,TGTGCCAGCTCACCAAAGGGGGCTTCTGGAAACACCATATATTTT,CASSPKGASGNTIYF
many,NA,TRBV3-1,TRBJ1-2,TGTGCCAGCAGCCAGGTCCAGGGGAGAGGGAACTATGGCTACACCTTC,CASSQVQGRGNYGYTF
many,NA,TRBV2,TRBJ1-1,TGTGCCAACCCGTCCGTTAAGAACACTGAAGCTTTCTTT,CANPSVKNTEAFF
many,NA,TRBV28,TRBJ2-2,TGTGCCAGCGAGGAGGGGGGCCTTTCGGGGACCGGGGAGCTGTTTTTT,CASEEGGLSGTGELFF